The rows below give T cell receptor beta chains drawn from one sample of a study of blood T cell repertoires in COVID-19. TCRdb's table, derived via immunoSEQ multiplex PCR, lists solely in-frame clones and lacks some. The sample has over 80,000 clones; about 86% are singletons. The sample consisted of peripheral blood. Receptors were obtained from a man older than 75 with active or convalescent COVID-19. Both conserved end residues are part of each CDR3. Fields, in order: CDR3 DNA, CDR3 protein, J gene, clone size, D gene, V gene. The D gene is left open where the match is weak. The listing skips clone size in some rows; elsewhere it reads once, few, many or a size class.

DNA: TGTGCCAGCAGTGAAGTGGCAGGGGCCTACACAGATACGCAGTATTTT; CDR3: CASSEVAGAYTDTQYF; J: TRBJ2-3; size: .; D: .; V: TRBV2
DNA: TGTGCCAGCTCACCCGACGGGGACTATGGCTACACCTTC; CDR3: CASSPDGDYGYTF; J: TRBJ1-2; size: .; D: .; V: TRBV18
DNA: TGTGCCAGCAGCTTGGTAGGGACAGGGGGCAATCAGCCCCAGCATTTT; CDR3: CASSLVGTGGNQPQHF; J: TRBJ1-5; size: once; D: TRBD1; V: TRBV5-5
DNA: TGTGCCAGCAGTTTAGACAGTCCGGGGACTACTGACTTC; CDR3: CASSLDSPGTTDF; J: TRBJ1-2; size: .; D: .; V: TRBV12-3/TRBV12-4
DNA: TGTGCCAGCAGTCGGACTAGCGGGAGTGATACGCAGTATTTT; CDR3: CASSRTSGSDTQYF; J: TRBJ2-3; size: .; D: TRBD2; V: TRBV6-5
DNA: TGTGCCAGCAGTTTAAGCGTAGGGACAAATCAGCCCCAGCATTTT; CDR3: CASSLSVGTNQPQHF; J: TRBJ1-5; size: once; D: .; V: TRBV28
DNA: TGTGCCAGCAGCCAATATTTCCGGGGAAGACTCACCGGGGAGCTGTTTTTT; CDR3: CASSQYFRGRLTGELFF; J: TRBJ2-2; size: .; D: .; V: TRBV3-1/TRBV3-2
DNA: TGTGCCAGCAGTTCGGGGATATCATCAGGGGAGCTGTTTTTT; CDR3: CASSSGISSGELFF; J: TRBJ2-2; size: .; D: .; V: TRBV6-2/TRBV6-3
DNA: TGTGCCAGCAGCTTGACAGGGGGCGCTGGCACAGATACGCAGTATTTT; CDR3: CASSLTGGAGTDTQYF; J: TRBJ2-3; size: .; D: TRBD1; V: TRBV7-8
DNA: TGTGCCAGCACCCACAGTTTCCTCTCTGGGGCCAACGTCCTGACTTTC; CDR3: CASTHSFLSGANVLTF; J: TRBJ2-6; size: .; D: .; V: TRBV28
DNA: TGTGCCAGCAGTCAGGACAGGGGTTACAATCAGCCCCAGCATTTT; CDR3: CASSQDRGYNQPQHF; J: TRBJ1-5; size: .; D: TRBD1; V: TRBV6-2/TRBV6-3
DNA: TGTGCCAGCCAGGGACAGGCGTCCTACGAGCAGTACTTC; CDR3: CASQGQASYEQYF; J: TRBJ2-7; size: .; D: TRBD1; V: TRBV2
DNA: TGTGCCAGCTCGAGACAGAAGTATGGCTACACCTTC; CDR3: CASSRQKYGYTF; J: TRBJ1-2; size: .; D: .; V: TRBV6-5
DNA: TGTGCCTGGAAACGACAGGTGAACACTGAAGCTTTCTTT; CDR3: CAWKRQVNTEAFF; J: TRBJ1-1; size: .; D: .; V: TRBV30